This T cell receptor (beta chain) was captured by sequencing in a study of shared clonotypes between healthy human individuals. Study overall: A donor's plate count was three for CD4 naive and three for CD4 memory; CD8 naive had two and CD8 memory one.

This clone has only one observation. Authors' analysis steps: Owing to the provision of junction-only sequences devoid of quality scores by immunoSEQ, filtering differed. Generated by immunoSEQ multiplex PCR, the TCRdb table keeps only in-frame clones and is missing some. That table furnishes V, J and clone size, whereas the DNA furnished D and trimming. The sample has 2 million to 2.5 million clones, around 92% seen once. Deletions cut 1 base from V and 7 bases from J, with 8 bases between. The V gene's germline CDR1 is SSHAT and CDR2 FNYEAQ (reference sequence). The CDR3 length is 13 residues. The receptor comes from a man aged 18 to 35 in good health. Some clones in this sample may be carry-over from other donors' samples. The sequenced sample was naive CD4+ T cells from PBMCs. Specified subset: CD45RA+ positively selected. This chain joins TRBV7-7 and TRBJ2-1; D not certain. CDR3 in amino acids: CASSLGPRNEQFF. The CDR3 DNA reads as TGTGCCAGCAGCTTAGGTCCCCGAAATGAGCAGTTCTTC.